The present T cell receptor (beta chain) was sequenced within a study of response to subunit inactivated influenza vaccine. Study-wide results and limits: The authors put forward the suggestion that each seasonal influenza vaccination may bring in only a limited number of new T cells.

The CDR3 sequence is 15 residues long. Germline CDR1 and CDR2: MNHNS and SASEGT. V gave up 6 bases and J gave up 4 bases; unmatched junction bases: 11. One entry per CDR3 protein results from TCRdb running MiXCR on the RT-PCR reads. The table records 590,000 or so distinct CDR3 sequences, 12% to 15% of them present only once. This clonotype was recorded a few times. No antigen is known for it. The chain couples TRBV6-1 to TRBJ1-2; 7 bases agree with TRBD1. Sample: PBMCs from blood, taken around two weeks before vaccination. This TCR was recovered from a man aged 45-65 years who received an inactivated influenza vaccine. The CDR3 region has the DNA TGTGCCAGCAGCCCCGGGACAGCTCCAGCCTATGGCTACACCTTC. Protein: CASSPGTAPAYGYTF.